These 32 T cell receptor beta chains were sequenced from one sample in a study of identical twins (dated by TCRdb to the mid-2010s). The library came from 5' RACE. The sample was run on an Illumina HiSeq 2000. TCRdb applied fastp at Q25 and MiXCR to the public reads, then kept only in-frame beta chains. CDR3 protein sequences are deduplicated, and each keeps its most common genes and DNA. This sample has hundreds of thousands of distinct CDR3 sequences in its table, and more than 8% of those were observed once. 6% to 8.5% of the sample belongs to the ten largest clones. The data also belong to a second study, concerning yellow fever vaccine responses in identical twins.

The sequencing sample was made of CD8+ T cells sorted from blood. The receptors derive from a young woman in good health.

This chain connects TRBV12-3 or TRBV12-4 to TRBJ2-7, with D perhaps matching TRBD1 (6 bases). The V and J ends lost 3 bases and 5 bases respectively, with 14 bases between them. The CDR3 totals 14 residues. The CDR3 protein is CASSLWGRGNEQYF. The CDR3 bases are TGTGCCAGCAGTTTGTGGGGCAGGGGAAACGAGCAGTACTTC.

This clonotype was observed a handful of times. This chain links TRBV4-2 with TRBJ2-3; 7 bases line up with TRBD2. This CDR3 spans 17 amino acids. V lost 6 bases to trimming and J lost 4 bases; unmatched junction nucleotides: 16. The V gene's germline CDR1 is LGHNA and CDR2 YNFKEQ. The CDR3 loop is CASSGWRETGGSDTQYF. The CDR3 DNA follows: TGTGCCAGCAGTGGATGGCGGGAAACGGGGGGATCAGATACGCAGTATTTT.

This clonotype was seen many times. The rearrangement links TRBV12-3 or TRBV12-4 to TRBJ1-1; D may be TRBD1 (6 bases). The length of the CDR3 is 13 residues. The V end lost 6 bases, the J end lost 4 bases, and 12 bases lay between the germline ends. Written as DNA, the CDR3 is TGTGCCAGCAGCGATGGACAGAGCACTGAAGCTTTCTTT. It is translated as CASSDGQSTEAFF.

This clonotype was seen ten or more times. This chain connects TRBV12-3 or TRBV12-4 to TRBJ2-7, with no clear D. CDR3 length: 12 amino acids. V dropped 3 bases and J dropped 6 bases, with 9 bases sitting between them. In nucleotides, the CDR3 is TGTGCCAGCAGTTTTTCTGGTATCGAGCAGTACTTC. It specifies CASSFSGIEQYF.

The chain joins TRBV7-6 to TRBJ2-1, with a weak D call TRBD1 (6 bases). Germline V gene lookup returns CDR1 SGHVS and CDR2 FNYEAQ. The CDR3 contains 14 residues. Trimming removed 1 base at V and 4 bases at J, with 8 bases between. CDR3 amino acids: CASSLGTAYNEQFF. The CDR3 DNA reads TGTGCCAGCAGCTTAGGGACAGCATACAATGAGCAGTTCTTC.

This clonotype was detected only a few times. The V call is TRBV28, the J call TRBJ2-1; TRBD2 is a possible D gene (6 bases). CDR3 size: 14 residues. The germline V gene encodes CDR1 MDHEN and CDR2 SYDVKM. V lost 7 bases and J 8 bases, leaving 18 bases between the germline ends. The DNA for the CDR3 is TGTGCCAGCACCGTCCGGGGGAGTTCGGATGAGCAGTTCTTC. Its translation: CASTVRGSSDEQFF.

The sample holds many counts of this clonotype. The chain is built from TRBV15 and TRBJ1-5; D remains unclear. Germline V gene lookup returns CDR1 LNHNV and CDR2 YYDKDF (reference sequence). V gave up 1 base and J gave up 7 bases, with 5 bases separating them. This CDR3 has 12 residues. The CDR3 DNA follows: TGTGCCACCAGCAGAGGAACCCAGCCCCAGCATTTT. Protein: CATSRGTQPQHF.

This clonotype was detected only a few times. This rearrangement joins TRBV15 to TRBJ2-1; 12 bases agree with TRBD1. Looked up from germline, CDR1 is LNHNV and CDR2 is YYDKDF (reference sequence). The CDR3 length is 18 residues. V was clipped by 5 bases and J by 4 bases; unmatched bases: 12. This CDR3 reads CATSDHPGQGARYNEQFF. DNA for the CDR3: TGTGCCACCAGCGACCACCCGGGACAGGGGGCGCGTTACAATGAGCAGTTCTTC.

The chain combines TRBV27 with TRBJ2-7; tentative D call: TRBD2 (6 bases). The CDR3 runs 12 residues. V lost 5 bases and J 7 bases, leaving 12 bases between the germline ends. The germline CDR1 and CDR2 sequences are MNHEY and SMNVEV (reference sequence). The DNA of the CDR3 is TGTGCCAGCAGTCAGCGGCTAGCGGAGCAGTACTTC. Its protein product is CASSQRLAEQYF.

The rearrangement links TRBV12-3 or TRBV12-4 to TRBJ2-1; unclear D gene. The V end lost 3 bases, the J end lost 8 bases, and 11 bases lay between the germline ends. This CDR3 is 13 amino acids long. The CDR3 sequence is CASSFFGVDEQFF. The CDR3 nucleotides read TGTGCCAGCAGTTTCTTTGGGGTTGATGAGCAGTTCTTC.

The chain employs TRBV29-1 and TRBJ2-1, with D perhaps TRBD2 (5 bases). This CDR3 comprises 13 residues. Germline CDR1 is SQVTM and CDR2 is ANQGSEA. V was cut by 0 bases and J by 9 bases, with 12 bases left in between. The CDR3 DNA reads as TGCAGCGTTGAAGAACTAGGGTATGCTGAGCAGTTCTTC. Its translation: CSVEELGYAEQFF.

In nucleotides, the CDR3 is TGTGCCAGCAGTGACGGCGGATTTACGTCCTACAATGAGCAGTTCTTC. Its protein is CASSDGGFTSYNEQFF. V usage is TRBV2 and J usage is TRBJ2-1; D ambiguous. The CDR3 is 16 amino acids. Trimming took off 3 bases at V and 1 base at J, with 13 bases between the two ends. Germline V gene lookup returns CDR1 SNHLY and CDR2 FYNNEI.

The chain combines TRBV9 with TRBJ1-5; 8 bases map to TRBD1. Germline V gives CDR1 SGDLS, CDR2 YYNGEE. V was clipped by 2 bases and J by 7 bases; unmatched bases: 2. This CDR3 is 13 amino acids long. Here the CDR3 reads CASSVTGGQPQHF. In nucleotides, the CDR3 is TGTGCCAGCAGCGTTACAGGGGGACAGCCCCAGCATTTT.

This clonotype was counted a few times. The chain couples TRBV4-1 to TRBJ1-1; tentatively, D is TRBD1 (5 bases). The CDR3 runs 12 residues. Trimming took off 5 bases at V and 8 bases at J, with 12 bases between the two ends. Germline CDR1 is MGHRA and CDR2 is YSYEKL. DNA for the CDR3: TGCGCCAGCAGCGCCCCGGGACCCGAAGCTTTCTTT. Amino acid sequence: CASSAPGPEAFF.

In the case of this clonotype: At one end the junction does not follow the germline gene, possibly because of a read error. The chain links TRBV7-7 to TRBJ1-6, with TRBD1 matching over 9 bases. Germline loops: CDR1 SSHAT, CDR2 FNYEAQ (reference sequence). The CDR3 is 19 residues long. CDR3 nucleotides: TGTGCTAGCAGCTTAGGAAGAAGCGACAGGGGGTATTATAATTCACCCCTCCACTTT. Amino acids: CASSLGRSDRGYYNSPLHF.

There are many counts of this clonotype. The chain joins TRBV5-5 to TRBJ2-1, with D hard to call. This CDR3 comprises 15 residues. CDR1 is SGHKS and CDR2 is YYEKEE in the germline V gene (reference sequence). Trimming removed 0 bases from V and 0 bases from J, with 7 bases in between. The CDR3 loop reads CASSLVGFSYNEQFF. Written as DNA, the CDR3 is TGTGCCAGCAGCTTGGTGGGGTTCTCCTACAATGAGCAGTTCTTC.

This clonotype has only a few counts. The chain joins TRBV5-1 to TRBJ2-7; a possible D gene is TRBD1 (5 bases). The CDR3 is 14 amino acids. The germline gives CDR1 SGHRS, CDR2 YFSETQ. With 1 base removed from V and 4 bases from J, the gap between germline ends came to 12 bases. The DNA of the CDR3 is TGCGCCAGCAGCTTGTCTGTCAGGGCGTACGAGCAGTACTTC. Translating gives CASSLSVRAYEQYF.

The chain is built from TRBV6-2 or TRBV6-3 and TRBJ2-3; D is perhaps TRBD2 (6 bases). CDR3 length: 13 residues. Germline CDR1 and CDR2: MNHEY and SVGEGT. The V end lost 7 bases, the J end lost 6 bases, and 14 bases lay between the germline ends. This chain's CDR3 is CASTGLLPDTQYF. Here the CDR3 DNA reads TGTGCCAGCACGGGACTCTTGCCGGATACGCAGTATTTT.

The chain links TRBV28 to TRBJ2-7; 8 nucleotides line up with TRBD2. This CDR3 has 15 amino acids. Germline-derived CDR1 and CDR2 are MDHEN and SYDVKM. V lost 3 bases and J lost 2; bases outside the gene matches: 6. CDR3: CASSFLAGSTYEQYF. The CDR3 nucleotides are TGTGCCAGCAGTTTTTTAGCGGGGAGCACCTACGAGCAGTACTTC.

This clonotype was observed a few times. The rearrangement uses TRBV2 and TRBJ2-7; 7 bases are shared with TRBD2. Trimming at V came to 2 bases and at J to 7 bases, leaving 8 bases not matched to a gene. The CDR3 length is 14 residues. In germline, CDR1 is SNHLY, CDR2 FYNNEI. In DNA form, the CDR3 reads TGTGCCAGCAGTGAACGGTTCGGGGGGTTGGAGCAGTACTTC. It is translated as CASSERFGGLEQYF.

This chain connects TRBV2 to TRBJ2-7; perhaps TRBD1 as D (6 bases). CDR1 is SNHLY and CDR2 is FYNNEI in the germline V gene. Trimming cost V 1 base and J 3 bases, with 10 bases left between them. The CDR3 contains 14 residues. This CDR3 reads CASSEEGTLYEQYF. DNA of the CDR3: TGTGCCAGCAGTGAAGAGGGGACACTCTACGAGCAGTACTTC.

This clonotype was seen many times. J is TRBJ2-1 and V is TRBV2; 7 bases line up with TRBD2. V lost 3 bases to trimming and J lost 4 bases; unmatched junction nucleotides: 12. The CDR3 sequence is 17 residues long. Germline V gene data show CDR1 as SNHLY and CDR2 as FYNNEI. DNA of the CDR3: TGTGCCAGCAGTGACGGCCTCCTGGGAGGGGTGTACAATGAGCAGTTCTTC. Protein: CASSDGLLGGVYNEQFF. The whole variable domain, filled in from reference TRBV2 and TRBJ2-1, reads EPEVTQTPSHQVTQMGQEVILRCVPISNHLYFYWYRQILGQKVEFLVSFYNNEISEKSEIFDDQFSVERPDGSNFTLKIRSTKLEDSAMYFCASSDGLLGGVYNEQFFGPGTRLTVL.

This clonotype was observed many times. This chain connects TRBV14 to TRBJ2-7; D gene unclear. This CDR3 comprises 14 residues. V lost 2 bases, J lost 3 bases, and 11 bases lay in between. The germline CDR1 and CDR2 sequences are SGHDN and FVKESK. CDR3: CASSQFVGNYEQYF. CDR3 sequence (DNA): TGTGCCAGCAGCCAATTTGTGGGTAACTACGAGCAGTACTTC.

The genes are TRBV5-1 and TRBJ2-1, with TRBD2 matching over 11 bases. The CDR3 spans 15 residues. The V gene end was trimmed by 2 bases and the J gene end by 8 bases; junction bases not matched to a gene: 6. Germline V CDR1 and CDR2: SGHRS, YFSETQ. The CDR3 sequence is CASSLLAGVGDEQFF. In DNA, the CDR3 is TGCGCCAGCAGCTTACTAGCGGGAGTAGGGGATGAGCAGTTCTTC.

This clonotype was detected many times. This sequence joins TRBV7-2 and TRBJ2-2, with 9 bases fitting TRBD2. This CDR3 has 17 residues. Germline V gives CDR1 SGHTA, CDR2 FQGNSA. The trim removed 2 bases at V and 6 bases at J, leaving 10 bases unmatched. The CDR3 bases are TGTGCCAGCAGCTTAAGCCCTATAGCGGGAGTGGCCGGGGAGCTGTTTTTT. This codes for CASSLSPIAGVAGELFF.

The sample holds a few counts of this clonotype. The rearrangement joins TRBV7-9 to TRBJ2-1, with D hard to call. CDR1 SEHNR and CDR2 FQNEAQ come from the germline V gene (reference sequence). V was shortened by 5 bases and J by 8 bases, with 22 bases between the two germline ends. This CDR3 comprises 16 residues. CDR3 sequence reads: CASSRDGVGYRDEQFF. In DNA form, the CDR3 reads TGTGCCAGCAGCCGAGACGGAGTAGGGTACCGGGATGAGCAGTTCTTC. Drawing the rest from reference TRBV7-9 and TRBJ2-1, the complete variable domain is DTGVSQNPRHKITKRGQNVTFRCDPISEHNRLYWYRQTLGQGPEFLTYFQNEAQLEKSRLLSDRFSAERPKGSFSTLEIQRTEQGDSAMYLCASSRDGVGYRDEQFFGPGTRLTVL.

The V and J genes are TRBV6-1 and TRBJ1-1; TRBD1 agrees at 8 bases. The germline CDR1 and CDR2 sequences are MNHNS and SASEGT. The J segment lost 0 bases and the V segment lost 5 bases, leaving 5 bases of the junction unmatched. The CDR3 extends over 15 amino acids. In DNA, the CDR3 is TGTGCCAGCAGTAGAGGACAGGGCCTGAACACTGAAGCTTTCTTT. Encoded protein: CASSRGQGLNTEAFF.

This clonotype was picked up a small number of times. The rearrangement joins TRBV29-1 to TRBJ2-1; 8 nucleotides align to TRBD2. Germline CDR1 SQVTM, CDR2 ANQGSEA. Trimming cost V 7 bases and J 10 bases; bases outside gene matches: 18. CDR3 length: 15 residues. This chain's CDR3 is CSADNTGGPLWEQFF. The CDR3 nucleotides read TGCAGCGCCGATAATACGGGAGGGCCTTTATGGGAGCAGTTCTTC.

The chain employs TRBV6-2 or TRBV6-3 and TRBJ2-7; D unclear. This CDR3 region has 12 residues. Germline V CDR1 and CDR2: MNHEY, SVGEGT. V was clipped by 7 bases and J by 6 bases, with 13 bases between them. CDR3 in amino acids: CASTLYDGEQYF. For the CDR3, the DNA is TGTGCCAGCACTTTATACGATGGCGAGCAGTACTTC.

This chain uses TRBV4-1 with TRBJ2-5; perhaps TRBD2 as D (6 bases). Germline V gene lookup returns CDR1 MGHRA and CDR2 YSYEKL. This CDR3 region has 17 residues. V gave up 6 bases and J gave up 6 bases, with 26 bases separating them. The CDR3 nucleotides read TGCGCCAGCAGTCAGCCTTACGCGGGGCCAAAGGCGCAGACCCAGTACTTC. Translation gives CASSQPYAGPKAQTQYF.

J is TRBJ2-2 and V is TRBV5-1, with no clear D. CDR1 is SGHRS and CDR2 is YFSETQ in the germline V gene. The CDR3 totals 16 residues. The V end was cut by 5 bases, the J end by 5 bases, with 19 bases between. This CDR3 is CASSYGRRHLTGELFF. The CDR3 region has the DNA TGCGCCAGCAGTTACGGGCGCAGACACCTTACCGGGGAGCTGTTTTTT.

The sample holds many counts of this clonotype. The gene calls are TRBV4-2 and TRBJ2-3; D tentatively fits TRBD1 or TRBD2 (5 bases each). The V and J ends lost 0 bases and 0 bases respectively, with 16 bases between them. This CDR3 contains 18 residues. Germline V gene data show CDR1 as LGHNA and CDR2 as YNFKEQ. In nucleotides, the CDR3 is TGTGCCAGCAGCCAAGATGCGGACGGGACGCCTAGCACAGATACGCAGTATTTT. It is translated as CASSQDADGTPSTDTQYF.